The TCR beta chain under discussion was sequenced for a study of T cells in tumors after PD-1 blockade. Method: immunoSEQ multiplex PCR; TCRdb's copy keeps in-frame clones and lacks some. Of roughly 50,000 clones in the sample, 79% were seen once. CDR1 is SGHVS and CDR2 is FNYEAQ in the germline V gene. Trimming pared 5 bases from V and 0 bases from J, leaving 20 bases between. The CDR3 is 19 amino acids. Broader study findings: Blood contained approximately 43% of the tumor's TCR clonotypes.

To note about this clone: Its target is not known.

The source was PBMCs, collected before anti-PD-1 treatment. The chain couples TRBV7-6 to TRBJ2-6; possibly TRBD2 for D (6 bases). The TCR comes from a human donor with basal cell carcinoma. The CDR3 sequence: CASSKNAGRRVSGANVLTF. As DNA, the CDR3 is TGTGCCAGCAGCAAGAATGCGGGACGGAGAGTCTCTGGGGCCAACGTCCTGACTTTC.